The 4 T cell receptor beta chains in this list originate from one sample, sequenced in a study of identical twins. Each CDR3 protein gets one entry after TCRdb re-called the 5' RACE reads with MiXCR. The sample contains a few hundred thousand distinct CDR3 sequences, approximately 24% of which appear only once. These data were also reused for a study on T cells expressing NK-cell markers.

The material sequenced was CD4+ T cells sorted from blood. These receptors all stem from a woman aged 18-30 years in good health.

The table lists this clonotype with a few counts. The chain recombines TRBV11-2 with TRBJ2-1; D may correspond to TRBD1 or TRBD2 (5 bases each). Germline values: CDR1 SGHAT, CDR2 FQNNGV. The CDR3 covers 15 residues. V was pared by 2 bases and J by 6 bases, with 14 bases between. CDR3 DNA: TGTGCCAGCAGCTTAATAGTATCGGGGCGCAATGAGCAGTTCTTC. As protein: CASSLIVSGRNEQFF.

The table lists this clonotype with a few counts. In nucleotides, the CDR3 is TGCAGCGTTGAGAAGGCCACTAGCGGGAGCCGGGGAGGTACGCAGTATTTT. This encodes CSVEKATSGSRGGTQYF. The chain has TRBV29-1 and TRBJ2-3; 11 bases agree with TRBD2. The CDR3 contains 17 residues. V gave up 3 bases and J gave up 8 bases; unmatched junction bases: 16. Germline assignment: CDR1 SQVTM and CDR2 ANQGSEA.

V and J are TRBV21-1 and TRBJ2-5; no DNA check was done on the table's D call, TRBD1. TRBV21-1 has pseudogene status. This CDR3 comprises 13 residues. The CDR3 is CASSKDRGETQYF. The CDR3 DNA reads TGTGCCAGCAGCAAGGACAGGGGAGAGACCCAGTACTTC.

This clonotype has just a few counts. CDR3 in amino acids: CSALGTTLTYEQYF. The CDR3, as DNA: TGCAGTGCCCTCGGGACTACCCTAACCTACGAGCAGTACTTC. The chain employs TRBV20-1 and TRBJ2-7, with 7 nucleotides matching TRBD2. CDR3 length: 14 amino acids. In germline, CDR1 is DFQATT, CDR2 SNEGSKA (reference sequence). J was trimmed by 2 bases and V by 6 bases; bases with no gene match: 10.